This T cell receptor beta chain was profiled in a study of Ad26.COV2.S vaccination and SARS-CoV-2 variants. Measured with immunoSEQ multiplex PCR; TCRdb has only the in-frame clones, and not every one. Of around 340,000 clones detected, around nine tenths appear once; the ten largest clones hold around a tenth. The CDR3 length is 14 residues. Treatment of the sample: 15 to 20 received Ad26.COV2.S at low or high dose, single or two shots; roughly 5 received placebo; per-sample allocation not given. It was on day 63 after the first vaccine or placebo injection that samples were taken. An Ad26 vector that expressed Wuhan-strain SARS-CoV-2 spike constituted the vaccine.

This clonotype was sampled from a person between 18 and 60 years old who received the Ad26.COV2.S COVID-19 vaccine or a placebo. The sequencing here drew on peripheral blood, taken in a trial of Ad26.COV2.S vaccine versus placebo. The chain links TRBV12-2 to TRBJ1-3. TRBV12-2 counts as a pseudogene. The CDR3 nucleotides are TGTGCAAGTCGCTTAGCGTTAAGATGGGGCACCATATATTTT. It specifies CASRLALRWGTIYF.